This TCR beta chain was found in a study of blood T cell repertoires in COVID-19. Study context: T cells, B-cell-depleted T cells, or PBMCs provided the cDNA or gDNA that served as material.

Germline CDR1 and CDR2: MNHNY and SVGAGI (reference sequence). With 6 bases removed from V and 2 bases from J, the gap between germline ends came to 16 bases. CDR3 length equals 15 residues. Original processing notes: Using reference gene primer amplification, nucleated cell counts were estimated. Profiling relied on immunoSEQ multiplex PCR, and the TCRdb table lists in-frame clones only, not all of them. V, J and clone size are taken as reported in that table, and D and trimming were inferred from the DNA itself. The repertoire holds more than 95,000 clones, with 80% as singletons. The sequence was obtained from a human donor in a cohort sampled during active COVID-19. This chain links TRBV6-6 with TRBJ2-5, with unresolved D. What was sequenced was peripheral blood. The CDR3 loop is CASRAVGASQETQYF. The CDR3 nucleotides read TGTGCCAGCAGGGCCGTTGGAGCGTCTCAAGAGACCCAGTACTTC.